This entry lists 18 T cell receptor beta chains sequenced from one sample in a study of T cells after posttransplantation cyclophosphamide. Method: immunoSEQ multiplex PCR; TCRdb's copy keeps in-frame clones and lacks some. The profile covers 66,000 or so clones, with just under 95% appearing a single time and roughly 2.9% taken by the ten largest. The sequencing sample was made of PBMCs. All receptors come from a woman aged 25-40 years in good health and a related stem cell transplant donor.

V is TRBV11-3 and J is TRBJ2-5, with D possibly matching TRBD1 (6 bases). The CDR3 is 15 residues long. V lost 5 bases and J lost 2, with 15 bases in between. Germline values: CDR1 SGHNT, CDR2 YENEEA. This chain's CDR3 is CASSPSPGDQETQYF. The CDR3 bases are TGTGCCAGCAGCCCCTCTCCAGGGGATCAAGAGACCCAGTACTTC.

The chain uses TRBV6-5 and TRBJ1-5; no firm D call. This CDR3 spans 13 amino acids. CDR1 and CDR2 from the germline V gene are MNHEY and SVGAGI. Trimming removed 6 bases from V and 0 bases from J, with 6 bases in between. CDR3 amino acids: CASSTNSNQPQHF. The CDR3 nucleotides read TGTGCCAGCAGCACAAATAGCAATCAGCCCCAGCATTTT.

This sequence joins TRBV2 and TRBJ2-1, with TRBD1 identical over 11 bases. Trimming at V came to 6 bases and at J to 5 bases, leaving 9 bases not matched to a gene. This CDR3 is built from 16 residues. Germline V gives CDR1 SNHLY, CDR2 FYNNEI. CDR3 DNA sequence: TGTGCCAGCAGCCCAGGACAGGGGGCGGGGAACAATGAGCAGTTCTTC. This encodes CASSPGQGAGNNEQFF. The full variable domain, its missing parts supplied by reference TRBV2 and TRBJ2-1, is EPEVTQTPSHQVTQMGQEVILRCVPISNHLYFYWYRQILGQKVEFLVSFYNNEISEKSEIFDDQFSVERPDGSNFTLKIRSTKLEDSAMYFCASSPGQGAGNNEQFFGPGTRLTVL.

This chain joins TRBV7-2 and TRBJ2-1; tentatively, D is TRBD1 or TRBD2 (5 bases each). Trimming took 4 bases from V and 8 from J, leaving 15 bases between them. The CDR3 has 14 amino acids. Per germline, CDR1 SGHTA and CDR2 FQGNSA. The CDR3 coding sequence is TGTGCCAGCAGCTCGCAGGGAGTAAAGGATGAGCAGTTCTTC. Protein product: CASSSQGVKDEQFF.

J is TRBJ2-1 and V is TRBV7-9, with D tentatively TRBD1 or TRBD2 (5 bases each). Germline assignment: CDR1 SEHNR and CDR2 FQNEAQ (reference sequence). V was trimmed by 5 bases and J by 12 bases, leaving 23 bases between them. The CDR3 runs 15 residues. CDR3 in DNA: TGTGCCAGCAGCGGGACCTCCAGGGATGTCGCCGGGCAGTTCTTC. This gives the protein CASSGTSRDVAGQFF.

V and J are TRBV6-1 and TRBJ2-3, with 8 bases identical to TRBD2. V lost 6 bases and J lost 4; bases outside the gene matches: 9. Germline V CDR1 and CDR2: MNHNS, SASEGT. The CDR3 has 15 amino acids. The CDR3 spells CASSPLAGGSDTQYF. The CDR3, as DNA: TGTGCCAGCAGCCCTCTAGCGGGTGGTTCAGATACGCAGTATTTT.

The chain employs TRBV10-2 and TRBJ1-2; maybe TRBD1 (6 bases). The CDR3 covers 12 residues. The V end was cut by 2 bases, the J end by 8 bases, with 9 bases between. Per the germline V gene, CDR1 is WSHSY and CDR2 is SAAADI. In DNA form, the CDR3 reads TGCGCCAGCAGTGAGCAGGGGTTCGGCTACACCTTC. This codes for CASSEQGFGYTF.

This chain links TRBV4-1 with TRBJ2-5; the D gene is possibly TRBD1 (6 bases). CDR1 is MGHRA and CDR2 is YSYEKL in the germline V gene. Trimming shortened V by 0 bases and J by 1 base, and 15 bases separated the two germline ends. This CDR3 has 17 residues. The CDR3: CASSQDQGYGPQETQYF. CDR3 nucleotide sequence: TGCGCCAGCAGCCAAGATCAGGGGTATGGACCCCAAGAGACCCAGTACTTC.

In its sample, this clone was seen once. This chain connects TRBV7-2 to TRBJ2-1; 7 bases are shared with TRBD1. CDR3 size: 15 residues. Germline V gene lookup returns CDR1 SGHTA and CDR2 FQGNSA. V lost 3 bases, J lost 7 bases, and 9 bases stayed unmatched. As DNA, the CDR3 is TGTGCCAGCAGCTTCGACAGGGTCCCGACGAATGAGCAGTTCTTC. Protein: CASSFDRVPTNEQFF.

The chain recombines TRBV7-2 with TRBJ1-1; D remains unclear. V lost 3 bases to trimming and J lost 1 base, with 6 bases between them. Germline CDR1 reads SGHTA; CDR2 reads FQGNSA. This CDR3 comprises 13 residues. The CDR3, as DNA: TGTGCCAGCAGCTTCTCAGAGAACACTGAAGCTTTCTTT. Protein product: CASSFSENTEAFF.

The V call is TRBV19, the J call TRBJ2-7, with a tentative D call TRBD2 (6 bases). V lost 2 bases and J lost 4, with 9 bases in between. CDR3 length equals 13 residues. CDR1 LNHDA and CDR2 SQIVND come from the germline V gene (reference sequence). In DNA form, the CDR3 reads TGTGCCAGTAGTATACGGGGGACTTACGAGCAGTACTTC. Protein sequence: CASSIRGTYEQYF. Filled out from reference TRBV19 and TRBJ2-7, the complete variable domain reads DGGITQSPKYLFRKEGQNVTLSCEQNLNHDAMYWYRQDPGQGLRLIYYSQIVNDFQKGDIAEGYSVSREKKESFPLTVTSAQKNPTAFYLCASSIRGTYEQYFGPGTRLTVT.

V is TRBV28 and J is TRBJ1-2, with a tentative D call TRBD1 (5 bases). CDR3 length: 14 residues. In germline, CDR1 is MDHEN, CDR2 SYDVKM. The V end was cut by 2 bases, the J end by 5 bases, with 12 bases between. Here the CDR3 reads CASSLQGRWYGYTF. CDR3 bases: TGTGCCAGCAGTTTACAGGGTCGCTGGTATGGCTACACCTTC.

This chain uses TRBV7-7 with TRBJ1-4; TRBD1 matches 7 bases. There are 17 residues in the CDR3. V shed 2 bases, J shed 0 bases, and the junction held 6 bases outside the gene matches. Germline CDR1 SSHAT, CDR2 FNYEAQ (reference sequence). The CDR3 coding sequence is TGTGCCAGCAGCTTACGGACAGGCCTTGCAACTAATGAAAAACTGTTTTTT. Residues: CASSLRTGLATNEKLFF.

The CDR3 DNA follows: TGTGCCAGTAGTATACTTGGGGAGGGTTTCCCTGGGGCCAACGTCCTGACTTTC. Its protein product is CASSILGEGFPGANVLTF. The rearrangement links TRBV19 to TRBJ2-6; 7 nucleotides match TRBD2. With V trimmed by 2 bases and J by 2 bases, 9 bases remained unmatched. Looked up from germline, CDR1 is LNHDA and CDR2 is SQIVND (reference sequence). The CDR3 runs to 18 residues.

The chain has TRBV7-8 and TRBJ2-3; 8 bases are a match to TRBD1. This CDR3 spans 13 amino acids. In germline, CDR1 is SGHVS, CDR2 FQNEAQ. V shed 5 bases and J 9 bases; nucleotides not matched to a gene: 7. The CDR3 reads CASSPGTGGTQYF. The CDR3 DNA follows: TGTGCCAGCAGCCCTGGGACAGGAGGCACGCAGTATTTT.

The rearrangement links TRBV5-6 to TRBJ2-2; 7 bases match TRBD1. The CDR3 extends over 15 amino acids. V lost 3 bases and J lost 1; bases outside the gene matches: 3. Germline lookup yields CDR1 SGHDT and CDR2 YYEEEE. The DNA for the CDR3 is TGTGCCAGCAGCTGGGGACAGCTGAACACCGGGGAGCTGTTTTTT. Residues: CASSWGQLNTGELFF. Combining the CDR3 with reference TRBV5-6 and TRBJ2-2 gives the whole variable domain DAGVTQSPTHLIKTRGQQVTLRCSPKSGHDTVSWYQQALGQGPQFIFQYYEEEERQRGNFPDRFSGHQFPNYSSELNVNALLLGDSALYLCASSWGQLNTGELFFGEGSRLTVL.

This chain joins TRBV6-1 and TRBJ2-5; the D is unclear. V was cut by 6 bases and J by 5 bases, with 19 bases left in between. CDR3 length equals 15 residues. Germline V gene data show CDR1 as MNHNS and CDR2 as SASEGT. The CDR3 here is CASRTTPIPPETQYF. The DNA of the CDR3 is TGTGCCAGCAGAACCACTCCGATCCCCCCTGAGACCCAGTACTTC.

This rearrangement joins TRBV7-2 to TRBJ2-2; 8 bases agree with TRBD2. Per germline, CDR1 SGHTA and CDR2 FQGNSA. The CDR3 covers 17 residues. V lost 2 bases, J lost 2 bases, and 7 bases stayed unmatched. The CDR3 DNA reads as TGTGCCAGCAGCTTATTTCCGGGGGGGCTCAACACCGGGGAGCTGTTTTTT. Its translation: CASSLFPGGLNTGELFF.